This T cell receptor beta chain was recovered during a study of high-grade serous ovarian cancer treatment subgroups. Study at large: Each sample yielded on average around 7,000 unique TCR beta rearrangements from over 12,000 reads. Findings and caveats of the study: TCR relatedness rose with neoantigen level and trended with mutation load. Repertoire similarity ranged roughly 0.095 to 0.8 between tumors of one patient. Without spatial data, bulk sequencing limits insight into HGSC tumor diversity.

Tumor samples were taken before definitive surgery or chemotherapy. Assay used: immunoSEQ multiplex PCR; TCRdb lists only in-frame clones, some missing. The data show around 8,100 clones, around 78% seen once. V lost 5 bases to trimming and J lost 3 bases; unmatched junction nucleotides: 12. Germline V lookup: CDR1 SGHVS, CDR2 FNYEAQ. The CDR3 extends over 17 amino acids. A note on this clone: What it binds is unknown.

This chain links TRBV7-6 with TRBJ1-4, with 7 bases that match TRBD1. The receptor's source is a human donor with high-grade serous ovarian cancer. Sequenced: tumor tissue. The CDR3 DNA reads as TGTGCCAGCAGCCCTACCGGACAGGCACGGTCTAATGAAAAACTGTTTTTT. It specifies CASSPTGQARSNEKLFF.